The 18 T cell receptor beta chains presented below share a single source sample, sequenced in a study of T-cell reconstitution after alpha-beta-depleted transplantation in children. Unique molecular identifiers were used in preparing the TCRbeta library. In TCRdb, the PCR reads were re-called with MiXCR into one record per CDR3 protein. The data contain around 490,000 distinct CDR3 sequences, roughly 11% of them seen just once; the ten biggest clones take up approximately 15%. Sequences were derived from PBMCs, mostly from graft donor cells, sampled 180 days after TCRalphabeta/CD19-depleted stem cell transplant. The source of these receptors is a female patient aged 2 to 10 who had a stem cell transplant for aplastic anemia, so the T cells may come from the graft donor.

This clonotype was recorded at least ten times. The chain recombines TRBV15 with TRBJ2-7; 11 nucleotides line up with TRBD2. The CDR3 length is 16 residues. Germline-derived CDR1 and CDR2 are LNHNV and YYDKDF (reference sequence). With V trimmed by 4 bases and J by 7 bases, 12 bases remained unmatched. The chain's CDR3 is CATSTLAGGSYPEQYF. CDR3 nucleotide sequence: TGTGCCACCAGCACCTTAGCGGGAGGGTCCTATCCTGAGCAGTACTTC.

This clonotype was counted only a few times. This chain uses TRBV4-3 with TRBJ2-3; a weak D match, TRBD2 (5 bases). The CDR3 covers 16 residues. Germline V CDR1 and CDR2: LGHNA, YSLEER. The V end lost 3 bases, the J end lost 2 bases, and 15 bases lay between the germline ends. CDR3 coding DNA: TGCGCCAGCAGCCAGGGTGCGGGCCGTATCACAGATACGCAGTATTTT. As protein: CASSQGAGRITDTQYF.

This clonotype was seen more than once but under ten times. This chain links TRBV5-6 with TRBJ2-3; the match to TRBD2 covers 7 bases. Germline CDR1 SGHDT, CDR2 YYEEEE. The CDR3 is 15 residues long. V lost 5 bases, J lost 2 bases, and 8 bases stayed unmatched. As DNA, the CDR3 is TGTGCCAGCAGTCACTTATGGGACTACACAGATACGCAGTATTTT. It is translated as CASSHLWDYTDTQYF.

This clonotype was seen many times. The chain employs TRBV29-1 and TRBJ2-3, with 7 bases identical to TRBD1. This CDR3 spans 13 amino acids. Trimming took 1 base from V and 4 from J; bases not matched to a gene: 2. The germline V gene has CDR1 SQVTM and CDR2 ANQGSEA. This CDR3 reads CSVEGDRADTQYF. The CDR3 DNA is TGCAGCGTTGAAGGCGACAGGGCAGATACGCAGTATTTT.

The chain joins TRBV14 to TRBJ2-1, with D possibly matching TRBD2 (5 bases). The V end lost 6 bases, the J end lost 0 bases, and 12 bases lay between the germline ends. This CDR3 contains 15 residues. CDR1 is SGHDN and CDR2 is FVKESK in the germline V gene. The CDR3 loop reads CASRRSGYSYNEQFF. The CDR3 region has the DNA TGTGCCAGCAGACGGAGCGGCTACTCCTACAATGAGCAGTTCTTC.

This clonotype was seen a handful of times. The V gene is TRBV5-1, the J gene TRBJ2-7; 10 bases fit TRBD2. In germline, CDR1 is SGHRS, CDR2 YFSETQ. The ends lost 3 bases at V and 4 bases at J; junction bases unmatched: 13. This CDR3 spans 17 amino acids. CDR3 sequence: CASSWVGLATPRYEQYF. CDR3 in DNA: TGCGCCAGCAGCTGGGTGGGACTAGCGACCCCCCGATACGAGCAGTACTTC.

The gene calls are TRBV24-1 and TRBJ2-2; 13 nucleotides agree with TRBD2. This CDR3 region has 15 residues. The germline V gene has CDR1 KGHDR and CDR2 SFDVKD. With 9 bases clipped from V and 5 bases from J, the junction kept 5 bases outside the gene matches. CDR3 residues: CATGTSGAFTGELFF. CDR3 DNA sequence: TGTGCCACCGGGACTAGCGGGGCTTTTACCGGGGAGCTGTTTTTT.

The gene calls are TRBV6-2 or TRBV6-3 and TRBJ2-7; D is possibly TRBD1 or TRBD2 (5 bases each). The CDR3 contains 17 residues. The germline CDR1 and CDR2 sequences are MNHEY and SVGEGT. V lost 7 bases and J 5 bases, leaving 27 bases between the germline ends. CDR3 loop: CASNPPGFRGPLDEQYV. As DNA, the CDR3 is TGTGCCAGCAATCCCCCAGGATTCCGGGGACCCCTGGACGAGCAGTACGTC.

The chain is built from TRBV20-1 and TRBJ1-1; D is unresolved. CDR1 DFQATT and CDR2 SNEGSKA come from the germline V gene (reference sequence). V was shortened by 7 bases and J by 1 base, with 16 bases between the two germline ends. The CDR3 runs 14 residues. The DNA of the CDR3 is TGCAGTGTTTTAGTTTATCGGGAGAACACTGAAGCTTTCTTT. Translation: CSVLVYRENTEAFF.

On this clonotype: Germline and junction disagree at one end, which may indicate a read error. The chain is built from TRBV5-4 and TRBJ2-2, with D perhaps being TRBD1 or TRBD2 (5 bases each). The CDR3 has 14 residues. The V gene's germline CDR1 is SGHNT and CDR2 YYREEE (reference sequence). The DNA of the CDR3 is TGTGCCAGCAGCTTGCAGGGTACCACCGGGGCGCTGTTTTTT. The encoded protein is CASSLQGTTGALFF.

The sample holds many counts of this clonotype. The gene calls are TRBV20-1 and TRBJ2-1; 9 bases are shared with TRBD2. Trimming took 1 base from V and 9 from J; bases not matched to a gene: 7. This CDR3 spans 14 amino acids. The germline V gene has CDR1 DFQATT and CDR2 SNEGSKA (reference sequence). The CDR3 DNA is TGCAGTGCTAGAGGGCCTAGCGGGATAGGTGAGCAGTTCTTC. This encodes CSARGPSGIGEQFF.

Only a few counts were recorded for this clonotype. The chain links TRBV7-6 to TRBJ2-1; TRBD2 agrees at 7 bases. CDR3 length: 16 residues. The V segment lost 5 bases and the J segment 0 bases; nucleotides outside the gene matches: 7. Germline CDR1 SGHVS, CDR2 FNYEAQ. The CDR3 nucleotides are TGTGCCAGCAGCCCCTGGGGGGGGAGCTCCTACAATGAGCAGTTCTTC. Translated: CASSPWGGSSYNEQFF.

This clonotype was recorded a few times. This chain uses TRBV7-6 with TRBJ1-2; 8 nucleotides line up with TRBD1. Germline assignment: CDR1 SGHVS and CDR2 FNYEAQ. Trimming took 1 base from V and 4 from J; bases not matched to a gene: 5. The CDR3 spans 15 residues. CDR3 nucleotide sequence: TGTGCCAGCAGCTTAGGACAGGGGAGCGTCTATGGCTACACCTTC. It specifies CASSLGQGSVYGYTF.

The chain couples TRBV5-1 to TRBJ2-5, with 13 bases matching TRBD2. The trim removed 6 bases at V and 5 bases at J, leaving 10 bases unmatched. Germline loops: CDR1 SGHRS, CDR2 YFSETQ. This CDR3 has 16 amino acids. The CDR3 reads CASTWGTSGDGETQYF. The CDR3 DNA reads as TGCGCCAGCACCTGGGGGACTAGCGGGGACGGGGAGACCCAGTACTTC.

J is TRBJ1-4 and V is TRBV7-2; D is perhaps TRBD1 (5 bases). The length of the CDR3 is 14 residues. Germline V CDR1 and CDR2: SGHTA, FQGNSA. With 6 bases removed from V and 1 base from J, the gap between germline ends came to 9 bases. The CDR3 nucleotides read TGTGCCAGCAGATTGACAGTAACTAATGAAAAACTGTTTTTT. Translating it yields CASRLTVTNEKLFF. Full variable domain (remainder filled in from reference TRBV7-2 and TRBJ1-4): GAGVSQSPSNKVTEKGKDVELRCDPISGHTALYWYRQSLGQGLEFLIYFQGNSAPDKSGLPSDRFSAERTGGSVSTLTIQRTQQEDSAVYLCASRLTVTNEKLFFGSGTQLSVL.

There are a few counts of this clonotype. The chain carries TRBV5-1 and TRBJ2-1; D gene ambiguous. V was shortened by 4 bases and J by 1 base, with 18 bases between the two germline ends. The CDR3 totals 17 residues. The germline CDR1 and CDR2 sequences are SGHRS and YFSETQ. CDR3 amino acids: CASSAPPRRLSYNEQFF. In nucleotides, the CDR3 is TGCGCCAGCAGCGCCCCCCCAAGGCGTCTGTCCTACAATGAGCAGTTCTTC.

A few counts support this clonotype. This sequence joins TRBV12-3 or TRBV12-4 and TRBJ2-1; D possibly matches TRBD1 or TRBD2 (5 bases each). The CDR3 runs 16 residues. Trimming left V 6 bases short and J 6 bases short, with 21 bases between. CDR3 region: CASSLGPQGLANEQFF. CDR3 DNA: TGTGCCAGCAGCCTGGGTCCTCAGGGTCTAGCCAATGAGCAGTTCTTC.

This clonotype appeared a few times. One junction end does not reproduce the germline sequence, and a read error may be involved. The CDR3 reads CASTQRGPW. As DNA, the CDR3 is TGCGCCAGCACCCAAAGGGGCCCTTGG. This chain uses TRBV4-3 with TRBJ1-4; D possibly corresponds to TRBD1 (5 bases). This CDR3 comprises 9 residues. Germline V gene data show CDR1 as LGHNA and CDR2 as YSLEER.